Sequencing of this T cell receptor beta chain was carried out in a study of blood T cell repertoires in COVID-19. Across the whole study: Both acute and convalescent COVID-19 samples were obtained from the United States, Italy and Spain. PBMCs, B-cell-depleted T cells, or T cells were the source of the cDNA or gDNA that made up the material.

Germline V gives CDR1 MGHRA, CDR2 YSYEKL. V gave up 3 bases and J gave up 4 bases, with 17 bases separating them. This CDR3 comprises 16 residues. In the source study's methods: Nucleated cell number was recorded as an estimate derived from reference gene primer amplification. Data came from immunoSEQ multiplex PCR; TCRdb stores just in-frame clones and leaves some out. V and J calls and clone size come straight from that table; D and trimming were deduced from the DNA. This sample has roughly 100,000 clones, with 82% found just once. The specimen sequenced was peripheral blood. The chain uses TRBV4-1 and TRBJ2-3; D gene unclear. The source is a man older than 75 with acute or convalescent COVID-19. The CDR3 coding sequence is TGCGCCAGCAGCCACCCGACACAGTGGCTGCCAGATACGCAGTATTTT. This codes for CASSHPTQWLPDTQYF.